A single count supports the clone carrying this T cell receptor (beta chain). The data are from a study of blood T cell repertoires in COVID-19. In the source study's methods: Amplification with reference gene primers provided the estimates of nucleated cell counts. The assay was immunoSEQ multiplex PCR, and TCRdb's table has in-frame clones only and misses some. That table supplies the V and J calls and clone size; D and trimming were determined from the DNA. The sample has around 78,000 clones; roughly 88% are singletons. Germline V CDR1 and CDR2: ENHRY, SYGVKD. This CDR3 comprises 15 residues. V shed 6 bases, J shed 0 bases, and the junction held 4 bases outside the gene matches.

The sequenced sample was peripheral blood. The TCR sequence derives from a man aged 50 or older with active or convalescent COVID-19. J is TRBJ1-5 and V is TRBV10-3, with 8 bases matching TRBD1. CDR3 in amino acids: CAIRETGDSNQPQHF. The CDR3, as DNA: TGTGCCATCAGAGAGACAGGGGATAGCAATCAGCCCCAGCATTTT.